Below, 23 T cell receptor beta chains from the same sample are listed, as sequenced in a study of blood T cell repertoires in COVID-19. The assay was immunoSEQ multiplex PCR, and TCRdb's table has in-frame clones only and misses some. Of roughly 400,000 clones in the sample, less than 95% are singletons; the top ten hold under 0.7%. The sample comprised PBMCs or T cells enriched from blood (not recorded which). The receptors here all came from a man aged 18 to 29 who had recovered from COVID-19.

V is TRBV9 and J is TRBJ1-2; TRBD1 matches 8 bases. This CDR3 spans 15 amino acids. Germline V gene sequence: CDR1 SGDLS, CDR2 YYNGEE. V lost 3 bases, J lost 4 bases, and 8 bases stayed unmatched. This CDR3 is CASSARQGSGYGYTF. The CDR3 DNA is TGTGCCAGCAGCGCCAGACAGGGGTCCGGCTATGGCTACACCTTC.

The rearrangement joins TRBV6-5 to TRBJ1-2; 8 bases line up with TRBD1. The V and J ends lost 2 bases and 4 bases, in that order; junction bases with no gene match: 6. In germline, CDR1 is MNHEY, CDR2 SVGAGI. The CDR3 is 15 residues long. CDR3 nucleotide sequence: TGTGCCAGCAGTTACGAGACAGGGGCGCTCTATGGCTACACCTTC. It yields the protein CASSYETGALYGYTF.

The chain is built from TRBV5-1 and TRBJ2-2, with TRBD1 identical over 9 bases. Per germline, CDR1 SGHRS and CDR2 YFSETQ. The CDR3 sequence is 20 residues long. The trim removed 0 bases at V and 0 bases at J, leaving 12 bases unmatched. Here the CDR3 reads CASSLARWDRDLPNTGELFF. In DNA, the CDR3 is TGCGCCAGCAGCTTGGCCAGATGGGACAGGGACCTTCCGAACACCGGGGAGCTGTTTTTT. Variable domain in full (rest from reference TRBV5-1 and TRBJ2-2): KAGVTQTPRYLIKTRGQQVTLSCSPISGHRSVSWYQQTPGQGLQFLFEYFSETQRNKGNFPGRFSGRQFSNSRSEMNVSTLELGDSALYLCASSLARWDRDLPNTGELFFGEGSRLTVL.

This sequence joins TRBV29-1 and TRBJ1-1, with D perhaps TRBD1 (5 bases). Trimming left V 2 bases short and J 11 bases short, with 12 bases between. Germline V gene lookup returns CDR1 SQVTM and CDR2 ANQGSEA. The CDR3 runs 11 residues. The CDR3 nucleotides are TGCAGCGTTGAATTGGGGCATTTTGCTTTCTTT. Its translation: CSVELGHFAFF.

V and J are TRBV7-2 and TRBJ1-1; weak D call: TRBD1 (5 bases). CDR3 length equals 13 residues. Between the trimmed V and J ends, which lost 6 bases and 1 base, there was a span of 9 bases. Germline V gene lookup returns CDR1 SGHTA and CDR2 FQGNSA. DNA of the CDR3: TGTGCCAGCAGTTTCAGGGAGAACACTGAAGCTTTCTTT. Its protein is CASSFRENTEAFF.

This clone was found once. The CDR3 region has the DNA TGTGCCAGCAATAAAGACACCATGCTGTTTTTT. Translating it yields CASNKDTMLFF. The chain has TRBV6-5 and TRBJ1-4; D not resolved. Germline values: CDR1 MNHEY, CDR2 SVGAGI. V gave up 7 bases and J gave up 14 bases, with 14 bases separating them. CDR3 length: 11 amino acids.

The chain is built from TRBV2 and TRBJ2-2, with 7 bases fitting TRBD1. Germline CDR1 SNHLY, CDR2 FYNNEI. V lost 11 bases to trimming and J lost 5 bases; unmatched junction nucleotides: 8. CDR3 size: 13 residues. CDR3 sequence reads: CAGRQGSTGELFF. The CDR3 region has the DNA TGTGCCGGGAGACAGGGTTCGACCGGGGAGCTGTTTTTT.

The chain links TRBV7-9 to TRBJ2-7; D ambiguous. Germline CDR1 is SEHNR and CDR2 is FQNEAQ (reference sequence). The CDR3 is 12 amino acids. Trimming pared 1 base from V and 5 bases from J, leaving 6 bases between. This CDR3 is CASSLGANEQYF. DNA for the CDR3: TGTGCCAGCAGCTTAGGGGCCAACGAGCAGTACTTC.

The chain carries TRBV5-1 and TRBJ1-5; no clear D. V lost 0 bases and J lost 3, with 10 bases in between. The CDR3 sequence is 15 residues long. Germline assignment: CDR1 SGHRS and CDR2 YFSETQ. The CDR3 DNA follows: TGCGCCAGCAGCTTGGGCGGTAAGTTCAATCAGCCCCAGCATTTT. Translating it yields CASSLGGKFNQPQHF.

The chain is built from TRBV12-3 or TRBV12-4 and TRBJ1-2; perhaps TRBD1 as D (6 bases). CDR3 length equals 13 residues. With 7 bases removed from V and 5 bases from J, the gap between germline ends came to 14 bases. The CDR3 coding sequence is TGTGCCAGCACCTCGACAGGAATTTATGGCTACACCTTC. This gives the protein CASTSTGIYGYTF.

The V and J genes are TRBV6-1 and TRBJ2-7, with no clear D. The length of the CDR3 is 13 residues. In germline, CDR1 is MNHNS, CDR2 SASEGT. Deletions cut 2 bases from V and 9 bases from J, with 14 bases between. The CDR3 sequence: CASSERDTRRQYF. In DNA, the CDR3 is TGTGCCAGCAGTGAACGAGATACTCGTCGGCAGTACTTC.

The gene calls are TRBV27 and TRBJ2-7; the D is unclear. This CDR3 is built from 15 residues. The V end lost 5 bases, the J end lost 3 bases, and 17 bases lay between the germline ends. Germline assignment: CDR1 MNHEY and CDR2 SMNVEV (reference sequence). Here the CDR3 DNA reads TGTGCCAGCAGTCTCATTGCACTTTCGGGCTACGAGCAGTACTTC. Translating gives CASSLIALSGYEQYF.

The V gene is TRBV7-9, the J gene TRBJ1-1; possibly TRBD1 for D (5 bases). The CDR3 loop spans 16 amino acids. Trimming cost V 5 bases and J 2 bases, with 18 bases left between them. Germline V gene sequence: CDR1 SEHNR, CDR2 FQNEAQ (reference sequence). The CDR3 nucleotides read TGTGCCAGCAGCCCTCTAGGGGCCCGTTTTAACACTGAAGCTTTCTTT. It is translated as CASSPLGARFNTEAFF.

The V gene is TRBV5-1, the J gene TRBJ1-5, with TRBD1 as a possible D gene (5 bases). The CDR3 extends over 14 amino acids. Trimming shortened V by 1 base and J by 1 base, and 6 bases separated the two germline ends. Germline V gene data show CDR1 as SGHRS and CDR2 as YFSETQ. The DNA for the CDR3 is TGCGCCAGCAGCTTGTCAGGGAGCAATCAGCCCCAGCATTTT. It yields the protein CASSLSGSNQPQHF.

This chain uses TRBV6-1 with TRBJ1-2; D gene uncertain. With 1 base removed from V and 8 bases from J, the gap between germline ends came to 14 bases. Per germline, CDR1 MNHNS and CDR2 SASEGT. The CDR3 is 14 amino acids. Here the CDR3 DNA reads TGTGCCAGCAGTGAAGGGTTCAGTTCGGGGGGCTACACCTTC. Its protein product is CASSEGFSSGGYTF.

This clone was observed once. V and J are TRBV5-8 and TRBJ1-5; D is unresolved. V lost 0 bases and J 2 bases, leaving 9 bases between the germline ends. The V gene's germline CDR1 is SGHTS and CDR2 YDEGEE. The CDR3 has 15 residues. CDR3: CASSLDGSGNQPQHF. The CDR3 coding sequence is TGTGCCAGCAGCTTGGACGGTAGTGGCAATCAGCCCCAGCATTTT.

The V gene is TRBV28, the J gene TRBJ1-4; D may be TRBD1 (5 bases). Trimming removed 5 bases from V and 5 bases from J, with 12 bases in between. CDR1 is MDHEN and CDR2 is SYDVKM in the germline V gene. The CDR3 covers 14 residues. The CDR3 region is CASSPTGGNEKLFF. The CDR3 nucleotides read TGTGCCAGCAGTCCCACTGGGGGGAATGAAAAACTGTTTTTT.

The gene calls are TRBV11-2 and TRBJ1-2; possibly TRBD1 for D (5 bases). The CDR3 runs 13 residues. Trimming took off 3 bases at V and 3 bases at J, with 8 bases between the two ends. Germline CDR1 SGHAT, CDR2 FQNNGV. CDR3 nucleotides: TGTGCCAGCAGCTTCGGCAGGGACTATGGCTACACCTTC. Translating gives CASSFGRDYGYTF.

This chain uses TRBV27 with TRBJ1-5; the match to TRBD1 covers 9 bases. The CDR3 is 15 amino acids. Looked up from germline, CDR1 is MNHEY and CDR2 is SMNVEV (reference sequence). V shed 6 bases and J 6 bases; nucleotides not matched to a gene: 9. The CDR3 protein is CASSPSRDRAQPQHF. The CDR3 nucleotides are TGTGCCAGCAGCCCAAGCCGGGACAGGGCTCAGCCCCAGCATTTT.

V is TRBV6-5 and J is TRBJ2-7; weak D call: TRBD1 (6 bases). V was cut by 2 bases and J by 4 bases, with 12 bases left in between. The germline V gene has CDR1 MNHEY and CDR2 SVGAGI. CDR3 size: 14 residues. CDR3 sequence reads: CASSYLDRLYEQYF. In DNA form, the CDR3 reads TGTGCCAGCAGTTACCTGGACAGACTATACGAGCAGTACTTC.

The chain links TRBV5-1 to TRBJ1-1; TRBD1 might be the D (5 bases). The CDR3 consists of 16 residues. V was shortened by 0 bases and J by 0 bases, with 12 bases between the two germline ends. The germline gives CDR1 SGHRS, CDR2 YFSETQ. As DNA, the CDR3 is TGCGCCAGCAGCTTGGATGGGGCAGCAATGAACACTGAAGCTTTCTTT. Translating it yields CASSLDGAAMNTEAFF. The entire variable domain, with the rest obtained from reference TRBV5-1 and TRBJ1-1, is as follows: KAGVTQTPRYLIKTRGQQVTLSCSPISGHRSVSWYQQTPGQGLQFLFEYFSETQRNKGNFPGRFSGRQFSNSRSEMNVSTLELGDSALYLCASSLDGAAMNTEAFFGQGTRLTVV.

V is TRBV7-9 and J is TRBJ2-5; 7 bases are shared with TRBD1. Germline V gene data show CDR1 as SEHNR and CDR2 as FQNEAQ (reference sequence). The CDR3 is made up of 14 amino acids. The junction had 5 bases not matched to a gene; V was cut back by 5 bases and J by 2 bases. The CDR3 coding sequence is TGTGCCAGCAGCGCGACAGGGCGGCAAGAGACCCAGTACTTC. Translating it yields CASSATGRQETQYF.

The V gene is TRBV2, the J gene TRBJ1-5, with 12 bases aligning to TRBD1. CDR3 length equals 17 residues. Germline assignment: CDR1 SNHLY and CDR2 FYNNEI. Trimming took 7 bases from V and 3 from J; bases not matched to a gene: 10. CDR3 DNA sequence: TGTGCCAGCATCGGGACAGGGGGCAATATGGCCAATCAGCCCCAGCATTTT. Its protein is CASIGTGGNMANQPQHF.